The next 27 T cell receptor beta chains were all read from a single sample in a study of blood T cell repertoires in COVID-19. Clones were sequenced by immunoSEQ multiplex PCR, and TCRdb holds only the in-frame ones, with some missing. The repertoire has roughly 260,000 clones, about nine tenths of them found once; the top ten carry about 11%. The source material was peripheral blood. These receptors were taken from a woman in her twenties or thirties with COVID-19, enrolled during active disease.

The rearrangement uses TRBV15 and TRBJ1-5; maybe TRBD1 (5 bases). The germline V gene has CDR1 LNHNV and CDR2 YYDKDF (reference sequence). The length of the CDR3 is 12 residues. The V end lost 0 bases, the J end lost 9 bases, and 6 bases lay between the germline ends. The CDR3: CATSREGLPQHF. In DNA form, the CDR3 reads TGTGCCACCAGCAGAGAGGGGCTGCCCCAGCATTTT.

This chain joins TRBV15 and TRBJ1-1; 10 bases match TRBD1. J was trimmed by 6 bases and V by 5 bases; bases with no gene match: 15. The CDR3 is 17 residues long. Germline V lookup: CDR1 LNHNV, CDR2 YYDKDF (reference sequence). Written as DNA, the CDR3 is TGTGCCACCAGCGCCCGGGACAGGGGCTTTGAGTGGGCTGAAGCTTTCTTT. Translating it yields CATSARDRGFEWAEAFF.

The rearrangement uses TRBV29-1 and TRBJ2-1; TRBD2 is a possible D gene (5 bases). CDR3 length: 13 amino acids. Per the germline V gene, CDR1 is SQVTM and CDR2 is ANQGSEA. V gave up 2 bases and J gave up 3 bases, with 8 bases separating them. The CDR3 DNA sequence: TGCAGCGTTGAACGAGACTACTACAATGAGCAGTTCTTC. This sequence encodes CSVERDYYNEQFF.

This clone was observed once. The rearrangement joins TRBV4-1 to TRBJ2-7; a weak D match, TRBD2 (5 bases). With 1 base removed from V and 5 bases from J, the gap between germline ends came to 12 bases. This CDR3 contains 14 residues. The V gene's germline CDR1 is MGHRA and CDR2 YSYEKL. CDR3 in DNA: TGCGCCAGCAGCCAAGTCGGAGACGGGAACGAGCAGTACTTC. Translating it yields CASSQVGDGNEQYF.

CDR3 coding DNA: TGTGCCAGCTCACCCTTAGCGCTCCGCGCCTACAATGAGCAGTTCTTC. Amino acids: CASSPLALRAYNEQFF. The chain carries TRBV18 and TRBJ2-1; tentative D call: TRBD2 (5 bases). Germline V gene sequence: CDR1 KGHSH, CDR2 LQKENI. The length of the CDR3 is 16 residues. Trimming removed 3 bases at V and 2 bases at J, with 14 bases between. The whole variable domain, filled in from reference TRBV18 and TRBJ2-1, reads NAGVMQNPRHLVRRRGQEARLRCSPMKGHSHVYWYRQLPEEGLKFMVYLQKENIIDESGMPKERFSAEFPKEGPSILRIQQVVRGDSAAYFCASSPLALRAYNEQFFGPGTRLTVL.

The rearrangement links TRBV6-5 to TRBJ1-1, with 7 positions matching TRBD1. The germline V gene encodes CDR1 MNHEY and CDR2 SVGAGI. J was trimmed by 8 bases and V by 6 bases; bases with no gene match: 9. The CDR3 has 13 amino acids. The CDR3, as DNA: TGTGCCAGCAGCACATCTTACAGGGGCGAAGCTTTCTTT. It translates to CASSTSYRGEAFF.

The genes are TRBV28 and TRBJ1-6, with 7 positions matching TRBD1. The germline V gene encodes CDR1 MDHEN and CDR2 SYDVKM. Trimming at V came to 9 bases and at J to 10 bases, leaving 9 bases not matched to a gene. CDR3 length: 13 amino acids. This chain's CDR3 is CASRGQGGSPLHF. As DNA, the CDR3 is TGTGCCAGTAGGGGGCAGGGTGGGTCACCCCTCCACTTT. The full variable domain, its missing parts supplied by reference TRBV28 and TRBJ1-6, is DVKVTQSSRYLVKRTGEKVFLECVQDMDHENMFWYRQDPGLGLRLIYFSYDVKMKEKGDIPEGYSVSREKKERFSLILESASTNQTSMYLCASRGQGGSPLHFGNGTRLTVT.

This sequence joins TRBV6-2 or TRBV6-3 and TRBJ1-5, with 10 bases fitting TRBD1. This CDR3 comprises 20 residues. CDR1 and CDR2 from the germline V gene are MNHEY and SVGEGT. Trimming at V came to 3 bases and at J to 0 bases, leaving 14 bases not matched to a gene. The CDR3 nucleotides are TGTGCCAGCAGTTATTTTTTGTGGACAGGGGGTTCCTATAGCAATCAGCCCCAGCATTTT. This encodes CASSYFLWTGGSYSNQPQHF.

The chain recombines TRBV19 with TRBJ2-2; 10 nucleotides agree with TRBD2. The CDR3 loop spans 18 amino acids. J was trimmed by 5 bases and V by 4 bases; bases with no gene match: 13. Germline V gene sequence: CDR1 LNHDA, CDR2 SQIVND (reference sequence). The CDR3 sequence is CASSTQSWTSGWTGELFF. CDR3 nucleotides: TGTGCCAGTAGTACTCAAAGTTGGACTAGCGGATGGACCGGGGAGCTGTTTTTT.

The V call is TRBV28, the J call TRBJ2-2; 8 nucleotides align to TRBD2. CDR1 MDHEN and CDR2 SYDVKM come from the germline V gene. The CDR3 spans 14 residues. Losses at the gene ends were 7 bases for V and 7 bases for J; bases not matched to a gene: 8. DNA for the CDR3: TGTGCCAGCATTTTTCAGCGGGGGATCGGGGAGCTGTTTTTT. The encoded protein is CASIFQRGIGELFF.

CDR3 nucleotides: TGTGCCAGCAGTTACACTAGACGGGGGGGTAATTCACCCCTCCACTTT. Amino acids: CASSYTRRGGNSPLHF. The rearrangement joins TRBV28 to TRBJ1-6; tentatively, D is TRBD1 (5 bases). This CDR3 comprises 16 residues. Germline CDR1 reads MDHEN; CDR2 reads SYDVKM. Between the trimmed V and J ends, which lost 4 bases and 6 bases, there was a span of 16 bases.

V usage is TRBV24-1 and J usage is TRBJ2-1, with a possible D match to TRBD2 (5 bases). V was shortened by 5 bases and J by 4 bases, with 14 bases between the two germline ends. The germline gives CDR1 KGHDR, CDR2 SFDVKD. CDR3 length: 15 amino acids. The CDR3 DNA reads as TGTGCCACCAGTGTCACTAGAGGAGATTACAATGAGCAGTTCTTC. Encoded protein: CATSVTRGDYNEQFF.

The V call is TRBV27, the J call TRBJ1-1, with TRBD1 matching 8 bases. CDR1 is MNHEY, CDR2 SMNVEV, per germline (reference sequence). This CDR3 is built from 16 residues. The trim removed 6 bases at V and 4 bases at J, leaving 13 bases unmatched. CDR3 protein: CASSPRSRGLFTEAFF. The DNA for the CDR3 is TGTGCCAGCAGCCCCAGAAGCAGGGGGCTTTTCACTGAAGCTTTCTTT.

This sequence joins TRBV7-8 and TRBJ2-3; TRBD1 might be the D (5 bases). The CDR3 covers 15 residues. V was clipped by 4 bases and J by 4 bases, with 15 bases between them. CDR1 SGHVS and CDR2 FQNEAQ come from the germline V gene. The CDR3 nucleotides read TGTGCCAGCAGCTATAGGGGCGTGGTTGCAGATACGCAGTATTTT. Residues: CASSYRGVVADTQYF.

The V gene is TRBV2, the J gene TRBJ2-4; D uncertain. Germline V gives CDR1 SNHLY, CDR2 FYNNEI. This CDR3 contains 17 residues. Trimming cost V 2 bases and J 0 bases, with 14 bases left between them. The CDR3 DNA follows: TGTGCCAGCAGTGAATTACGCCTACTACTAGCCAAAAACATTCAGTACTTC. Encoded protein: CASSELRLLLAKNIQYF.

This clone was counted between two and nine times. V is TRBV6-6 and J is TRBJ1-2; no clear D gene. This CDR3 has 12 residues. Germline CDR1 and CDR2: MNHNY and SVGAGI (reference sequence). V lost 7 bases, J lost 4 bases, and 10 bases lay in between. The DNA of the CDR3 is TGTGCCAGCAAGGAGCTTCTCTATGGCTACACCTTC. Amino acid sequence: CASKELLYGYTF.

V is TRBV4-1 and J is TRBJ1-2; 9 bases map to TRBD1. In germline, CDR1 is MGHRA, CDR2 YSYEKL. There are 14 residues in the CDR3. V gave up 1 base and J gave up 7 bases; unmatched junction bases: 4. CDR3 protein: CASSQGDRVSGYTF. In DNA, the CDR3 is TGCGCCAGCAGCCAAGGGGACAGGGTGAGTGGCTACACCTTC.

The V call is TRBV7-3, the J call TRBJ2-3; 8 nucleotides align to TRBD2. This CDR3 has 14 amino acids. The J segment lost 3 bases and the V segment lost 6 bases, leaving 5 bases of the junction unmatched. Germline V gene data show CDR1 as SGHTA and CDR2 as FQGTGA. DNA for the CDR3: TGTGCCAGCAGGGAGGCGGGAGGAACAGATACGCAGTATTTT. Translating it yields CASREAGGTDTQYF.

This clone occurred once. The chain joins TRBV7-3 to TRBJ2-3; a weak D match, TRBD2 (6 bases). This CDR3 comprises 15 residues. Germline CDR1 SGHTA, CDR2 FQGTGA. The V end was cut by 1 base, the J end by 4 bases, with 12 bases between. The DNA of the CDR3 is TGTGCCAGCAGCTTAAAGGCGGGATTCGCAGATACGCAGTATTTT. Residues: CASSLKAGFADTQYF.

J is TRBJ2-2 and V is TRBV18, with 7 bases identical to TRBD1. Germline lookup yields CDR1 KGHSH and CDR2 LQKENI. The junction had 9 bases not matched to a gene; V was cut back by 5 bases and J by 0 bases. CDR3 length: 17 amino acids. CDR3 residues: CASSENWGQTNTGELFF. The CDR3 DNA is TGTGCCAGCTCAGAAAACTGGGGACAGACGAACACCGGGGAGCTGTTTTTT.

The J gene is TRBJ2-7, the V gene TRBV28; weak D call: TRBD1 (5 bases). This CDR3 has 13 residues. The germline CDR1 and CDR2 sequences are MDHEN and SYDVKM. Deletions cut 3 bases from V and 3 bases from J, with 9 bases between. CDR3 bases: TGTGCCAGCAGTTTGGGGCTAATCTACGAGCAGTACTTC. Protein product: CASSLGLIYEQYF.

The count of this clone is one. The CDR3: CASSLQVSGNTIYF. DNA of the CDR3: TGTGCCAGTAGTCTACAGGTTTCTGGAAACACCATATATTTT. This chain uses TRBV19 with TRBJ1-3; perhaps TRBD1 as D (5 bases). The ends were cut back, 5 bases at V and 1 base at J, with 9 bases in the middle. Germline V CDR1 and CDR2: LNHDA, SQIVND (reference sequence). The CDR3 extends over 14 amino acids.

The chain joins TRBV19 to TRBJ1-5; 9 positions agree with TRBD1. Germline V gene data show CDR1 as LNHDA and CDR2 as SQIVND (reference sequence). Trimming cost V 1 base and J 6 bases; bases outside gene matches: 7. CDR3 length: 16 residues. CDR3 sequence reads: CASSIGFGQGSQPQHF. In nucleotides, the CDR3 is TGTGCCAGTAGTATAGGTTTTGGACAGGGGTCTCAGCCCCAGCATTTT.

The chain has TRBV6-4 and TRBJ2-1; TRBD1 agrees at 8 bases. The CDR3 spans 12 residues. Germline V lookup: CDR1 MRHNA, CDR2 SNTAGT. Losses at the gene ends were 5 bases for V and 7 bases for J; bases not matched to a gene: 1. The CDR3 nucleotides are TGTGCCAGCAGTCGGACAGGGAATGAGCAGTTCTTC. Residues: CASSRTGNEQFF.

This chain joins TRBV23-1 and TRBJ2-7; 7 bases match TRBD2. TRBV23-1 is placed among ORFs of uncertain function. The CDR3 loop spans 14 amino acids. Losses at the gene ends were 4 bases for V and 7 bases for J; bases not matched to a gene: 10. The CDR3 is CASSPTSATGEQYF. In DNA form, the CDR3 reads TGCGCCAGCAGTCCAACTAGCGCCACCGGGGAGCAGTACTTC.

The chain combines TRBV10-3 with TRBJ2-2, with 11 bases aligning to TRBD2. In germline, CDR1 is ENHRY, CDR2 SYGVKD. With 6 bases clipped from V and 4 bases from J, the junction kept 7 bases outside the gene matches. The CDR3 consists of 16 residues. The CDR3 DNA reads as TGTGCCATCAGCGGGGCGGGGACTAGCGGCACCGGGGAGCTGTTTTTT. Translating it yields CAISGAGTSGTGELFF.

This chain connects TRBV7-2 to TRBJ2-5; TRBD2 matches 7 bases. The CDR3 sequence is 16 residues long. In germline, CDR1 is SGHTA, CDR2 FQGNSA. V gave up 5 bases and J gave up 1 base; unmatched junction bases: 10. CDR3 bases: TGTGCCAGCAGCCCCCTAGCCCCTAGCGGCCAAGAGACCCAGTACTTC. This translates into CASSPLAPSGQETQYF.